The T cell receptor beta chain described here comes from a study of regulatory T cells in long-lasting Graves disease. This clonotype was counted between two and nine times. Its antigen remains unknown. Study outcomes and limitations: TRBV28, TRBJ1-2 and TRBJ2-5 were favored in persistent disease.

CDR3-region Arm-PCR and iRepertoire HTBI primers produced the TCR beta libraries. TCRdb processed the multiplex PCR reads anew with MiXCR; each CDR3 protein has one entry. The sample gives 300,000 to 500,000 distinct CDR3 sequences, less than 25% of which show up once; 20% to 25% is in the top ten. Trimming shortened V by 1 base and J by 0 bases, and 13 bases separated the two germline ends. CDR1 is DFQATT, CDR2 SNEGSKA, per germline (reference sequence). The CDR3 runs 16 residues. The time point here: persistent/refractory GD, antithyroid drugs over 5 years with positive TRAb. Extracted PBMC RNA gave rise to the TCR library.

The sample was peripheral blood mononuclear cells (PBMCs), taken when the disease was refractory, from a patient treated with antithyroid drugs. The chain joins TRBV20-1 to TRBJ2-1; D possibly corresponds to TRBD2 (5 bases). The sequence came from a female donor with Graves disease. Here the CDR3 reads CSARGRGSDSYNEQFF. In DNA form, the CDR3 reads TGCAGTGCTAGAGGACGAGGGAGTGACTCCTACAATGAGCAGTTCTTC.